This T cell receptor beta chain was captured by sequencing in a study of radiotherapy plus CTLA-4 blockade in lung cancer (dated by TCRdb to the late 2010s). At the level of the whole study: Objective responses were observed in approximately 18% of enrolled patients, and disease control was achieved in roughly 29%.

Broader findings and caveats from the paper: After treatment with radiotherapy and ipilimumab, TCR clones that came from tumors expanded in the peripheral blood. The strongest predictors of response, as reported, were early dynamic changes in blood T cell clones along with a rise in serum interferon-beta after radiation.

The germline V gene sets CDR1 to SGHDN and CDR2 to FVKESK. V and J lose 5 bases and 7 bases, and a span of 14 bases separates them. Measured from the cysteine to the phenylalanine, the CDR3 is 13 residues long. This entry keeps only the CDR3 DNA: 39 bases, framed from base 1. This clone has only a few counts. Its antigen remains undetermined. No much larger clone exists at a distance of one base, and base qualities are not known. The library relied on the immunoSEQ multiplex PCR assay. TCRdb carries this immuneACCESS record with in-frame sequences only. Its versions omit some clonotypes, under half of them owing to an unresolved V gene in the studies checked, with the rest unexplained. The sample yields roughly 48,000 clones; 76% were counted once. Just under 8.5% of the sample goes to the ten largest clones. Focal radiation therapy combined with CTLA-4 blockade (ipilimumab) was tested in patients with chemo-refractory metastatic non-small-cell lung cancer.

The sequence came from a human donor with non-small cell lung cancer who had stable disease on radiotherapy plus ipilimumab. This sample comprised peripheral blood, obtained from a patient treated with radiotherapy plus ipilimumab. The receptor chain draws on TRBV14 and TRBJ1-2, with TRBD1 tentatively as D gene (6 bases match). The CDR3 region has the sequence CASSALAGAGYTF. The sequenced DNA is TGTGCCAGCAGCGCCTTGGCAGGGGCTGGCTACACCTTC.